Listed below are T cell receptor beta chains from one sample, sequenced in a study of control samples from healthy donors and cancer patients. Sequenced by immunoSEQ multiplex PCR; TCRdb stores in-frame clones only, minus some. The sample carries 120,000 or so clones, roughly 87% recorded once. The specimen was blood. Receptors were obtained from a man aged 40-49 years in good health. CDR3s include the opening cysteine and the closing phenylalanine or tryptophan. The D gene is left open where the match is weak. Clone size, where shown, is once, few, many, or a class for clones that have expanded.

abundance: -; len: 15; j_gene: TRBJ1-3; v_gene: TRBV7-2; d_gene: -; CDR3nt: TGTGCCAGCAGCTTAGCTGGGCCCTCTGGAAACACCATATATTTT; CDR3aa: CASSLAGPSGNTIYF
abundance: few; len: 16; j_gene: TRBJ1-6; v_gene: TRBV3-1/TRBV3-2; d_gene: -; CDR3nt: TGTGCCAGCAGCCAAGTCCCAGGAGCTTATAATTCACCCCTCCACTTT; CDR3aa: CASSQVPGAYNSPLHF
abundance: -; len: 15; j_gene: TRBJ2-2; v_gene: TRBV7-9; d_gene: -; CDR3nt: TGTGCCAGCAGCTTAGCGAACAGGGCTGACGGGGAGCTGTTTTTT; CDR3aa: CASSLANRADGELFF
abundance: -; len: 15; j_gene: TRBJ2-7; v_gene: TRBV5-5; d_gene: -; CDR3nt: TGTGCCAGCAGCCGAGGCGGGGTAGGAACCTACGAGCAGTACTTC; CDR3aa: CASSRGGVGTYEQYF
abundance: -; len: 17; j_gene: TRBJ1-5; v_gene: TRBV19; d_gene: -; CDR3nt: TGTGCCAGTAGTATAGATATGGCAGGGACGCGCAATCAGCCCCAGCATTTT; CDR3aa: CASSIDMAGTRNQPQHF
abundance: -; len: 16; j_gene: TRBJ2-5; v_gene: TRBV11-3; d_gene: TRBD1; CDR3nt: TGTGCCAGCAGCTTCAGGAGGACAGGGGGCCGGGAGACCCAGTACTTC; CDR3aa: CASSFRRTGGRETQYF
abundance: -; len: 17; j_gene: TRBJ1-3; v_gene: TRBV24-1; d_gene: -; CDR3nt: TGTGCCACCAGTCGAGGGTCCGCACAGGGAGGGAGAAACACCATATATTTT; CDR3aa: CATSRGSAQGGRNTIYF
abundance: -; len: 13; j_gene: TRBJ1-1; v_gene: TRBV5-8; d_gene: TRBD1; CDR3nt: TGTGCCAGCAGCTTTGGACAGGGAATGGCAGCTTTCTTT; CDR3aa: CASSFGQGMAAFF
abundance: -; len: 14; j_gene: TRBJ2-2; v_gene: TRBV5-1; d_gene: -; CDR3nt: TGCGCCAGCAGCTTTAGGGTGGACACCGGGGAGCTGTTTTTT; CDR3aa: CASSFRVDTGELFF
abundance: -; len: 11; j_gene: TRBJ1-1; v_gene: TRBV30; d_gene: -; CDR3nt: TGTGCCTGGAGCGAAGTCGCTGAAGCTTTCTTT; CDR3aa: CAWSEVAEAFF
abundance: -; len: 16; j_gene: TRBJ1-4; v_gene: TRBV13; d_gene: -; CDR3nt: TGTGCCAGCAGCGCCCTCCCCACGCCAACTAATGAAAAACTGTTTTTT; CDR3aa: CASSALPTPTNEKLFF
abundance: once; len: 15; j_gene: TRBJ2-1; v_gene: TRBV5-1; d_gene: -; CDR3nt: TGCGCCAGCAGCTCACGGACGGGTTCCTACAATGAGCAGTTCTTC; CDR3aa: CASSSRTGSYNEQFF
abundance: -; len: 15; j_gene: TRBJ2-5; v_gene: TRBV4-3; d_gene: TRBD1; CDR3nt: TGCGCCAGCAGCCATGGATTAGGGGGCGTGGAGACCCAGTACTTC; CDR3aa: CASSHGLGGVETQYF
abundance: -; len: 12; j_gene: TRBJ2-3; v_gene: TRBV29-1; d_gene: TRBD1; CDR3nt: TGCAGCGGGCAACAGGGGGCAGATACGCAGTATTTT; CDR3aa: CSGQQGADTQYF
abundance: once; len: 15; j_gene: TRBJ2-1; v_gene: TRBV28; d_gene: TRBD1; CDR3nt: TGTGCCAGCAGCCCGGCCCCAGGGGGCTACAATGAGCAGTTCTTC; CDR3aa: CASSPAPGGYNEQFF
abundance: -; len: 13; j_gene: TRBJ2-1; v_gene: TRBV10-1; d_gene: TRBD1; CDR3nt: TGCGCCAGCAGCCGCGGACAGGCCAATGAGCAGTTCTTC; CDR3aa: CASSRGQANEQFF
abundance: -; len: 18; j_gene: TRBJ2-7; v_gene: TRBV13; d_gene: TRBD2; CDR3nt: TGTGCCAGCAGCTTAGGCGGCGTAGCGGGGGTCCTTGGCTACGAGCAGTACTTC; CDR3aa: CASSLGGVAGVLGYEQYF
abundance: -; len: 13; j_gene: TRBJ1-1; v_gene: TRBV30; d_gene: -; CDR3nt: TGTGCCTGGAGTATAGGTCTTGTTGGTGAAGCTTTCTTT; CDR3aa: CAWSIGLVGEAFF
abundance: -; len: 12; j_gene: TRBJ1-1; v_gene: TRBV7-2; d_gene: -; CDR3nt: TGTGCCAGCAGCGGCGTAACCACTGAAGCTTTCTTT; CDR3aa: CASSGVTTEAFF
abundance: few; len: 16; j_gene: TRBJ2-1; v_gene: TRBV7-2; d_gene: TRBD1; CDR3nt: TGTGCCAGCAGCTTCAACCCGCGACAGGGTAGAAATGAGCAGTTCTTC; CDR3aa: CASSFNPRQGRNEQFF
abundance: -; len: 15; j_gene: TRBJ2-1; v_gene: TRBV18; d_gene: -; CDR3nt: TGTGCCAGCTCACCACCATGGGCAGTCAACAATGAGCAGTTCTTC; CDR3aa: CASSPPWAVNNEQFF
abundance: -; len: 13; j_gene: TRBJ2-7; v_gene: TRBV6-5; d_gene: -; CDR3nt: TGTGCCAGCAGTTATTCTCGGGACTACGAGCAGTACTTC; CDR3aa: CASSYSRDYEQYF
abundance: -; len: 16; j_gene: TRBJ2-1; v_gene: TRBV5-4; d_gene: -; CDR3nt: TGTGCCAGCAGCTTGATAGGACAGTTCTCCTACAATGAGCAGTTCTTC; CDR3aa: CASSLIGQFSYNEQFF
abundance: -; len: 16; j_gene: TRBJ2-1; v_gene: TRBV7-2; d_gene: TRBD2; CDR3nt: TGTGCCAGCAGCTTAGTATCGGGGGGAATATACAATGAGCAGTTCTTC; CDR3aa: CASSLVSGGIYNEQFF
abundance: -; len: 13; j_gene: TRBJ2-5; v_gene: TRBV24-1; d_gene: -; CDR3nt: TGTGCCACCACCGACGGGCCACAAGAGACCCAGTACTTC; CDR3aa: CATTDGPQETQYF
abundance: -; len: 15; j_gene: TRBJ2-2; v_gene: TRBV5-1; d_gene: -; CDR3nt: TGCGCCAGCAGCAAAGGGACCTCAAACACCGGGGAGCTGTTTTTT; CDR3aa: CASSKGTSNTGELFF
abundance: -; len: 15; j_gene: TRBJ1-2; v_gene: TRBV18; d_gene: TRBD1; CDR3nt: TGTGCCAGCTCAGGGGGACAGGTACTATCCTATGGCTACACCTTC; CDR3aa: CASSGGQVLSYGYTF
abundance: -; len: 13; j_gene: TRBJ1-1; v_gene: TRBV6-6; d_gene: -; CDR3nt: TGTGCCGGGGGGGCAGGTTGGAACACTGAAGCTTTCTTT; CDR3aa: CAGGAGWNTEAFF
abundance: few; len: 14; j_gene: TRBJ2-1; v_gene: TRBV2; d_gene: -; CDR3nt: TGTGCCAGCAGTGTAGCACTAGCATACAATGAGCAGTTCTTC; CDR3aa: CASSVALAYNEQFF
abundance: once; len: 16; j_gene: TRBJ2-7; v_gene: TRBV10-3; d_gene: TRBD2; CDR3nt: TGTGCCATCAGTGAGTCCGGGGGGGCCTATACCTACGAGCAGTACTTC; CDR3aa: CAISESGGAYTYEQYF
abundance: -; len: 13; j_gene: TRBJ1-2; v_gene: TRBV5-6; d_gene: -; CDR3nt: TGTGCCAGCAGCTTTGGGCAGGGCTACGGCTACACCTTC; CDR3aa: CASSFGQGYGYTF
abundance: -; len: 13; j_gene: TRBJ2-7; v_gene: TRBV30; d_gene: TRBD1; CDR3nt: TGTGCCTGGGACAGGGGGGCAACCTACGAGCAGTACTTC; CDR3aa: CAWDRGATYEQYF
abundance: once; len: 14; j_gene: TRBJ1-1; v_gene: TRBV6-6; d_gene: -; CDR3nt: TGTGCCAGCAGCCCCGCCCCTTTGAACACTGAAGCTTTCTTT; CDR3aa: CASSPAPLNTEAFF
abundance: -; len: 11; j_gene: TRBJ1-1; v_gene: TRBV6-5; d_gene: -; CDR3nt: TGTGCCACACAGGGGAACACTGAAGCTTTCTTT; CDR3aa: CATQGNTEAFF
abundance: once; len: 12; j_gene: TRBJ2-4; v_gene: TRBV25-1; d_gene: -; CDR3nt: TGTGCCAGCAGTGGGGACGGGTACATTCAGTACTTC; CDR3aa: CASSGDGYIQYF
abundance: -; len: 16; j_gene: TRBJ1-1; v_gene: TRBV5-4; d_gene: -; CDR3nt: TGTGCCAGCAGCTTGGATTCAACCGGGACGAACACTGAAGCTTTCTTT; CDR3aa: CASSLDSTGTNTEAFF
abundance: few; len: 15; j_gene: TRBJ2-3; v_gene: TRBV6-4; d_gene: TRBD2; CDR3nt: TGTGCCAGCAGTGCTACTAGCGGGGGACAAGATACGCAGTATTTT; CDR3aa: CASSATSGGQDTQYF
abundance: once; len: 15; j_gene: TRBJ1-3; v_gene: TRBV9; d_gene: -; CDR3nt: TGTGCCAGCAGCGCGGACAGTTTCTCTGGAAACACCATATATTTT; CDR3aa: CASSADSFSGNTIYF
abundance: -; len: 14; j_gene: TRBJ1-5; v_gene: TRBV30; d_gene: TRBD1; CDR3nt: TGTGCCTGGAGTGGGACAGGGATCCCTCAGCCCCAGCATTTT; CDR3aa: CAWSGTGIPQPQHF
abundance: once; len: 11; j_gene: TRBJ1-2; v_gene: TRBV25-1; d_gene: -; CDR3nt: TGTGCCACTGGACTTAACTATGGCTACACCTTC; CDR3aa: CATGLNYGYTF
abundance: -; len: 15; j_gene: TRBJ2-7; v_gene: TRBV5-1; d_gene: TRBD1; CDR3nt: TGCGCCAGCAGCCCCGGGGACAGGGTTTCGAGAGAGCAGTACTTC; CDR3aa: CASSPGDRVSREQYF
abundance: -; len: 15; j_gene: TRBJ1-5; v_gene: TRBV11-3; d_gene: TRBD1; CDR3nt: TGTGCCAGCAGCTACGGACAGGGGAGCAATCAGCCCCAGCATTTT; CDR3aa: CASSYGQGSNQPQHF
abundance: -; len: 15; j_gene: TRBJ2-1; v_gene: TRBV6-5; d_gene: -; CDR3nt: TGTGCCAGCAGGTCTCCTAGGACCCCCCCGCATGAGCAGTTCTTC; CDR3aa: CASRSPRTPPHEQFF
abundance: -; len: 13; j_gene: TRBJ2-5; v_gene: TRBV2; d_gene: -; CDR3nt: TGTGCCAGCAGTGGTGGACAGAAAGAGACCCAGTACTTC; CDR3aa: CASSGGQKETQYF
abundance: -; len: 13; j_gene: TRBJ2-3; v_gene: TRBV18; d_gene: -; CDR3nt: TGTGCCAGCTCACCACCGGGGTCAGATACGCAGTATTTT; CDR3aa: CASSPPGSDTQYF
abundance: -; len: 15; j_gene: TRBJ2-2; v_gene: TRBV3-1/TRBV3-2; d_gene: TRBD2; CDR3nt: TGTGCCAGCAGCCAAGGACTAGCGGGAACGGGGGAGCTGTTTTTT; CDR3aa: CASSQGLAGTGELFF
abundance: -; len: 15; j_gene: TRBJ1-4; v_gene: TRBV27; d_gene: -; CDR3nt: TGTGCCAGCAAGACGGGGCTCAAGCCTAATGAAAAACTGTTTTTT; CDR3aa: CASKTGLKPNEKLFF
abundance: few; len: 14; j_gene: TRBJ2-3; v_gene: TRBV25-1; d_gene: -; CDR3nt: TGTGCCAGCAGTTTTTCCAGAAGCACAGATACGCAGTATTTT; CDR3aa: CASSFSRSTDTQYF
abundance: -; len: 14; j_gene: TRBJ2-5; v_gene: TRBV7-8; d_gene: TRBD1; CDR3nt: TGTGCCAGCAGCTCGACAGGGGGCATGGAGACCCAGTACTTC; CDR3aa: CASSSTGGMETQYF
abundance: -; len: 12; j_gene: TRBJ2-7; v_gene: TRBV24-1; d_gene: -; CDR3nt: TGTGCCACCAGCGGGGGCTCCTACGAGCAGTACTTC; CDR3aa: CATSGGSYEQYF
abundance: once; len: 13; j_gene: TRBJ2-7; v_gene: TRBV7-3; d_gene: -; CDR3nt: TGTGCCAGCAGTAAAGACAGGTCCTACGAGCAGTACTTC; CDR3aa: CASSKDRSYEQYF
abundance: -; len: 14; j_gene: TRBJ2-7; v_gene: TRBV19; d_gene: -; CDR3nt: TGTGCCACCCGGAAGGGGGGGGACTCCTACGAGCAGTACTTC; CDR3aa: CATRKGGDSYEQYF
abundance: once; len: 16; j_gene: TRBJ2-7; v_gene: TRBV7-6; d_gene: TRBD2; CDR3nt: TGTGCCAGCAGCCCCGGGACTAGCGGGGGGGCATACGAGCAGTACTTC; CDR3aa: CASSPGTSGGAYEQYF
abundance: -; len: 13; j_gene: TRBJ1-1; v_gene: TRBV25-1; d_gene: -; CDR3nt: TGTGCCAGCAGTGAATATCGAGAAGGGAGTGCTTTCTTT; CDR3aa: CASSEYREGSAFF
abundance: -; len: 12; j_gene: TRBJ1-6; v_gene: TRBV6-5; d_gene: -; CDR3nt: TGTGCCAGCAGCTTATATAATTCACCCCTCCACTTT; CDR3aa: CASSLYNSPLHF
abundance: -; len: 15; j_gene: TRBJ1-3; v_gene: TRBV18; d_gene: -; CDR3nt: TGTGCCAGCACCGGACAGTCCCACTCTGGAAACACCATATATTTT; CDR3aa: CASTGQSHSGNTIYF
abundance: -; len: 15; j_gene: TRBJ2-3; v_gene: TRBV15; d_gene: TRBD2; CDR3nt: TGTGCCACCAGCAGAGACGGGACTAGTCCAGATACGCAGTATTTT; CDR3aa: CATSRDGTSPDTQYF
abundance: -; len: 15; j_gene: TRBJ2-3; v_gene: TRBV7-9; d_gene: TRBD1; CDR3nt: TGTGCCAGCAGCGCCGGGACAGGGGTCACAGATACGCAGTATTTT; CDR3aa: CASSAGTGVTDTQYF
abundance: -; len: 11; j_gene: TRBJ2-7; v_gene: TRBV20-1; d_gene: -; CDR3nt: TGCAGGGCGATACAGGGCTACGAGCAGTACTTC; CDR3aa: CRAIQGYEQYF
abundance: few; len: 14; j_gene: TRBJ1-1; v_gene: TRBV6-2/TRBV6-3; d_gene: -; CDR3nt: TGTGCCAGCAGTCTACCCGGCACGAACACTGAAGCTTTCTTT; CDR3aa: CASSLPGTNTEAFF